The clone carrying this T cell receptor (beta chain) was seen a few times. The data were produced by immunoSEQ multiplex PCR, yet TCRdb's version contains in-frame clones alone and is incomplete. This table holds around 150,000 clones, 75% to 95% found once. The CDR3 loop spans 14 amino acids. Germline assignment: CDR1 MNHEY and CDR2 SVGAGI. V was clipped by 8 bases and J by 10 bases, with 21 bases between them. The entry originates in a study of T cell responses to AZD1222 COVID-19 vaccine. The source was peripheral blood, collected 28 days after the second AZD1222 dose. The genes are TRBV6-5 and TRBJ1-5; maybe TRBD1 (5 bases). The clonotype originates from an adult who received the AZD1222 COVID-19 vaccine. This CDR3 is CASVRADVGGPQHF. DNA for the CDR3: TGTGCCAGCGTTCGCGCGGATGTTGGGGGACCCCAGCATTTT.